The source of this T cell receptor beta chain is a study of cytomegalovirus exposure and HLA in healthy donors. The germline V gene has CDR1 MNHEY and CDR2 SVGAGI. V was pared by 6 bases and J by 8 bases, with 10 bases of the junction left unmatched. This CDR3 comprises 14 residues. Comments on this clone: As yet, its antigen is unknown.

The PCR had 60 Vbeta and 13 Jbeta primers. The method was immunoSEQ multiplex PCR; TCRdb's version includes in-frame clones alone and lacks a portion of them. The sample carries about 120,000 clones, about 80% recorded once. Overall study results and limits: Later, TCR association rates were found to vary by HLA locus, highest for DRB1 and lowest for HLA-C.

The sample taken for sequencing was PBMCs. The sequence was obtained from a female donor in good health and CMV-seropositive. The chain is built from TRBV6-5 and TRBJ1-2, with 9 nucleotides matching TRBD1. CDR3 DNA sequence: TGTGCCAGCAGGATAACGGGACAGGGTTGCGGCTACACCTTC. Its translation: CASRITGQGCGYTF.